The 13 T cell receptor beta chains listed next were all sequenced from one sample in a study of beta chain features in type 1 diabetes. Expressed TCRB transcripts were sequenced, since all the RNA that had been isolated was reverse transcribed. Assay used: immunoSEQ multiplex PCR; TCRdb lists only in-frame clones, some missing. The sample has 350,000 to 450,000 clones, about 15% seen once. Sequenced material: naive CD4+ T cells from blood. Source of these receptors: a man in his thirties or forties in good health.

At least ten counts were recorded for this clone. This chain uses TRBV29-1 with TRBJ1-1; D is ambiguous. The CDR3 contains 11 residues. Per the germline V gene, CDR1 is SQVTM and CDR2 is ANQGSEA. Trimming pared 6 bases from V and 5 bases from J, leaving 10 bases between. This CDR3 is CSVQLGTEAFF. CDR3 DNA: TGCAGCGTCCAACTGGGAACTGAAGCTTTCTTT.

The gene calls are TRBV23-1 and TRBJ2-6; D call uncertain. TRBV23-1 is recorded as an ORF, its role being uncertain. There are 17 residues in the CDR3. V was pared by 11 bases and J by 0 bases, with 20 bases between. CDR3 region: CAGSSSPTPSGANVLTF. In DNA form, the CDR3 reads TGCGCCGGTAGTAGTTCACCGACGCCCTCTGGGGCCAACGTCCTGACTTTC.

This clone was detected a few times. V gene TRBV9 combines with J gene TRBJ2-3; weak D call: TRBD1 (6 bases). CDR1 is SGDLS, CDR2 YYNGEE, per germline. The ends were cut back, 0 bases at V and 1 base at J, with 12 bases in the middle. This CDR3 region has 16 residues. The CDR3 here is CASSVGPQGRTDTQYF. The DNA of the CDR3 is TGTGCCAGCAGCGTAGGCCCACAGGGTCGCACAGATACGCAGTATTTT.

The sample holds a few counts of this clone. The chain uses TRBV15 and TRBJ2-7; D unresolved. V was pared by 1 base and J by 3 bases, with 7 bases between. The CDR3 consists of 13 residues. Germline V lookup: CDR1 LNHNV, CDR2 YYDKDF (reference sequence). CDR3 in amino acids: CATSRAKDYEQYV. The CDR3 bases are TGTGCCACCAGCAGAGCGAAGGACTACGAGCAGTACGTC.

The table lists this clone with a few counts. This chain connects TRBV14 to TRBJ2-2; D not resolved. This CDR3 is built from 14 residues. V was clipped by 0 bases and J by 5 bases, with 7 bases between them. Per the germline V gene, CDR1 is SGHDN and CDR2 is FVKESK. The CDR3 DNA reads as TGTGCCAGCAGCCAAGAATGGGTAACCGGGGAGCTGTTTTTT. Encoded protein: CASSQEWVTGELFF.

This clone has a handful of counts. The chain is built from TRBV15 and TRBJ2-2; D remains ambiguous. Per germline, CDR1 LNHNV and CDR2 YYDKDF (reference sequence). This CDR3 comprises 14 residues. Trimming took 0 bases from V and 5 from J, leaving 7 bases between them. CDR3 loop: CATSRDLKTGELFF. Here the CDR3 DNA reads TGTGCCACCAGCAGAGATCTCAAGACCGGGGAGCTGTTTTTT.

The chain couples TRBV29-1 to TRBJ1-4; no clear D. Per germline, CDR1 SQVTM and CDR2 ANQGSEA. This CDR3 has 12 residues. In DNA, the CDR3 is TGCAGTGCCTGGACCGCTAATGAAAAACTGTTTTTT. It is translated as CSAWTANEKLFF.

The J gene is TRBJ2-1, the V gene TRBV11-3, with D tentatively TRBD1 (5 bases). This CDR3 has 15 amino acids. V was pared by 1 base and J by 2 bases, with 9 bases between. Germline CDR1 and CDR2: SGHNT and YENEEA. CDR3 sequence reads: CASSLGGGTYNEQFF. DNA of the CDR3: TGTGCCAGCAGCTTAGGGGGCGGAACCTACAATGAGCAGTTCTTC.

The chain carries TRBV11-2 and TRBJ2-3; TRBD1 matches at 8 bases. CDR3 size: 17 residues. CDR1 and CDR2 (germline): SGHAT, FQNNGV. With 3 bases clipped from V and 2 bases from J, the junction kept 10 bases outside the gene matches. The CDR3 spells CASSFLPQGAPTDTQYF. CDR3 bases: TGTGCCAGCAGCTTCCTACCCCAGGGGGCGCCCACAGATACGCAGTATTTT.

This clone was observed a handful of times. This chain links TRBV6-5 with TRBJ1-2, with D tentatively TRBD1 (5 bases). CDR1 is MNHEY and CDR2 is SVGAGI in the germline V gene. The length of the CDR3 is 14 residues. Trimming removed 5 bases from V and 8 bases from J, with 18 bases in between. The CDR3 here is CASSETGFSHGYTF. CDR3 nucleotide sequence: TGTGCCAGCAGTGAAACAGGCTTCTCACACGGCTACACCTTC.

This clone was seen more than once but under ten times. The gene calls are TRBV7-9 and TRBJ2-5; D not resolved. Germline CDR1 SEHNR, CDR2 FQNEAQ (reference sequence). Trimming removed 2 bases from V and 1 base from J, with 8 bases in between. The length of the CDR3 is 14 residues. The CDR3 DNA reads TGTGCCAGCAGCTTAACAGAAATCCAAGAGACCCAGTACTTC. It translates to CASSLTEIQETQYF.

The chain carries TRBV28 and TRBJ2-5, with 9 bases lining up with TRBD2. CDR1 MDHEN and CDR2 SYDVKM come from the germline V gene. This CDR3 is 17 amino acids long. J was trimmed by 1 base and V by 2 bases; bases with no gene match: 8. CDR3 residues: CASSLVGASGAQETQYF. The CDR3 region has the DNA TGTGCCAGCAGTTTAGTTGGGGCTAGCGGGGCCCAAGAGACCCAGTACTTC.

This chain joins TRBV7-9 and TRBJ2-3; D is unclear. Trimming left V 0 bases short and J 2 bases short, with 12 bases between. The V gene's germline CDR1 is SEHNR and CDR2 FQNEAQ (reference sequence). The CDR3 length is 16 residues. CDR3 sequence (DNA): TGTGCCAGCAGCTTAGCTCTCGCCCTGGCCACAGATACGCAGTATTTT. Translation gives CASSLALALATDTQYF.